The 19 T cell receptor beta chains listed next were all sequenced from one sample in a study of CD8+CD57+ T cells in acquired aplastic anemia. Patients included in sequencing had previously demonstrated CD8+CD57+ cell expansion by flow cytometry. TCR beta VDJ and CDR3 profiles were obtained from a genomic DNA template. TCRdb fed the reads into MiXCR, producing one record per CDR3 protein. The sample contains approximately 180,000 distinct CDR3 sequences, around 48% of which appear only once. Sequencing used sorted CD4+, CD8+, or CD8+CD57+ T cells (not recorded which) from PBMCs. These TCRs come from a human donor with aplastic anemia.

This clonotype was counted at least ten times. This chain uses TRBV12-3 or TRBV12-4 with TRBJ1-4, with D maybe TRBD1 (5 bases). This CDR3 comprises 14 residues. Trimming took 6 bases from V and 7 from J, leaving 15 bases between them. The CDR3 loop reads CASRRRGRFEKLFF. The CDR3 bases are TGTGCCAGCAGACGGAGGGGACGATTTGAAAAACTGTTTTTT.

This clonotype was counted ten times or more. This chain's CDR3 is CATRRGGSNQPQHF. In DNA form, the CDR3 reads TGTGCCACCCGGAGGGGGGGAAGCAATCAGCCCCAGCATTTT. The genes are TRBV6-1 and TRBJ1-5, with D tentatively TRBD1 (6 bases). Between the trimmed V and J ends, which lost 10 bases and 1 base, there was a span of 14 bases. The germline CDR1 and CDR2 sequences are MNHNS and SASEGT. This CDR3 is 14 amino acids long.

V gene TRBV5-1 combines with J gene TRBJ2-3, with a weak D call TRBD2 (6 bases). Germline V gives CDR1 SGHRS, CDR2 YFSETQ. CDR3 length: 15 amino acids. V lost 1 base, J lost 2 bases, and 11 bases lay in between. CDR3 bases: TGCGCCAGCAGCTTGCGCGGGGTTCTCACAGATACGCAGTATTTT. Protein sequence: CASSLRGVLTDTQYF.

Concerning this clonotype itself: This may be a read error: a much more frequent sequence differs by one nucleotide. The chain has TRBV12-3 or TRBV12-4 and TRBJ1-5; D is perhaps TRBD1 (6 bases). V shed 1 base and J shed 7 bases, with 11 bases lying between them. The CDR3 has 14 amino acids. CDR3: CASSLGGLWQPQHF. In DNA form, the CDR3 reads TGTGCCAGCAGTTTAGGGGGGCTCTGGCAGCCCCAGCATTTT.

CDR3 DNA sequence: TGTGCCTCGGCGACAGGCCATCAAGAGACCCAGTACTTC. Encoded protein: CASATGHQETQYF. The chain employs TRBV24-1 and TRBJ2-5; possible D gene TRBD1, 6 bases. V was trimmed by 12 bases and J by 2 bases, leaving 15 bases between them. The germline CDR1 and CDR2 sequences are KGHDR and SFDVKD. CDR3 size: 13 residues.

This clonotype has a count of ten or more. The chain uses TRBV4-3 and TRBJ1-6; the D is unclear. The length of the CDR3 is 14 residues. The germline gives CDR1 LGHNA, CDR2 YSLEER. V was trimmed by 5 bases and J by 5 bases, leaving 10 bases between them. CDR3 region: CASSEGTHNSPLHF. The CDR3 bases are TGCGCCAGCAGCGAGGGAACCCATAATTCACCCCTCCACTTT.

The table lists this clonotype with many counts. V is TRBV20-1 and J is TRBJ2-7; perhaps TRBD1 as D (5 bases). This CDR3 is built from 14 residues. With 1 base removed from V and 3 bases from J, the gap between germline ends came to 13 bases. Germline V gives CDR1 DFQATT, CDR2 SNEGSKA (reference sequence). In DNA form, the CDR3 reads TGCAGTGCTAGAGGGGGAAGGGGTGACTACGAGCAGTACTTC. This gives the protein CSARGGRGDYEQYF.

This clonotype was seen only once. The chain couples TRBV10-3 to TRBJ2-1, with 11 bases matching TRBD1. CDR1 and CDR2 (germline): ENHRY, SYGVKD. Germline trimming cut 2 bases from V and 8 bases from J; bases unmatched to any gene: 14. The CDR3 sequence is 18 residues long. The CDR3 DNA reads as TGTGCCATCAGTGAGCCTAAAGGGGGGACAGGGGGATCTGATGAGCAGTTCTTC. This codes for CAISEPKGGTGGSDEQFF.

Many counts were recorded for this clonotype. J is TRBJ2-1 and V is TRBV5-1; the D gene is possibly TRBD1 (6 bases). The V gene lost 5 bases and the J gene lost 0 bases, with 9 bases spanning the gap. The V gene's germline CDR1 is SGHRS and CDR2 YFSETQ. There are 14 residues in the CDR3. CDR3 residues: CASRRDNSYNEQFF. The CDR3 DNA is TGCGCCAGCAGAAGGGACAACTCCTACAATGAGCAGTTCTTC.

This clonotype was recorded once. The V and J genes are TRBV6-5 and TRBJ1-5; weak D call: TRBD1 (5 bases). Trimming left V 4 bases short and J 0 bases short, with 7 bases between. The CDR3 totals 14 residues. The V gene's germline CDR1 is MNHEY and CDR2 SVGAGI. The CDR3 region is CASSSTDSNQPQHF. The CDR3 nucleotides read TGTGCCAGCAGTTCGACAGATAGCAATCAGCCCCAGCATTTT.

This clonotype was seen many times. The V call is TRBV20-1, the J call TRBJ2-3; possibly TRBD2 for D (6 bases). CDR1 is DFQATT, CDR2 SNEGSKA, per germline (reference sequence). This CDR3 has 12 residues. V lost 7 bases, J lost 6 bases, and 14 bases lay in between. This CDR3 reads CSVRPSVDTQYF. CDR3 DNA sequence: TGCAGTGTAAGACCTAGCGTCGATACGCAGTATTTT.

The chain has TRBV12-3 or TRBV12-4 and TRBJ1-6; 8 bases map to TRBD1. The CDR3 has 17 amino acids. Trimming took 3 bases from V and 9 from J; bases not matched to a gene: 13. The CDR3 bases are TGTGCCAGCAGTTTGGTTAGCTCCGGGACAGGCCGTTCACCCCTCCACTTT. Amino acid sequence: CASSLVSSGTGRSPLHF.

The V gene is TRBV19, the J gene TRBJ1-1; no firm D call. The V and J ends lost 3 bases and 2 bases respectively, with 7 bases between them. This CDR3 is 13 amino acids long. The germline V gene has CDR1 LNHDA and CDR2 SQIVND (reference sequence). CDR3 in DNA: TGTGCCAGTAGTATTCCGGCCAACACTGAAGCTTTCTTT. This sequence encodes CASSIPANTEAFF.

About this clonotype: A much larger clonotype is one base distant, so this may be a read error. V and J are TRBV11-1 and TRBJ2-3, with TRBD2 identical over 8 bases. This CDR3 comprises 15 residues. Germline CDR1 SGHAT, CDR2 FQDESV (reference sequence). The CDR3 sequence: CASSPWRTSTDAQYF. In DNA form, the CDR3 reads TGTGCCAGCAGCCCCTGGAGGACTAGCACAGATGCGCAGTATTTT.

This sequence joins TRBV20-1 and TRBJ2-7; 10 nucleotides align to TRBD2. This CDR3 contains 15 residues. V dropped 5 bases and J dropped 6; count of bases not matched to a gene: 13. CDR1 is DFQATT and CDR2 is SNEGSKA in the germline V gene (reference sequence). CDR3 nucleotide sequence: TGCAGTGCTGGCAAGCGGGGGGGCCAGGTGGGCGAGCAGTACTTC. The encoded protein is CSAGKRGGQVGEQYF.

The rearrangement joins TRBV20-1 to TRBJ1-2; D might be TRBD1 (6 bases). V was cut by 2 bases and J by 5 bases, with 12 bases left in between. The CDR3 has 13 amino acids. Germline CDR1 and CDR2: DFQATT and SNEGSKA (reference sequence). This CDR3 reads CSARLRGPYGYTF. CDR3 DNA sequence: TGCAGTGCTAGATTACGGGGGCCATATGGCTACACCTTC.

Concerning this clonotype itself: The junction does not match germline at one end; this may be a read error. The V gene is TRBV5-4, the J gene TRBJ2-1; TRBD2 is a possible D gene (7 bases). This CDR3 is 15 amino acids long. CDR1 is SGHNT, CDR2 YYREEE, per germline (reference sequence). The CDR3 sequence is CASSLVGGQNNERFF. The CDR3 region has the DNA TGTGCCAGCAGCTTGGTCGGGGGGCAGAACAATGAGCGGTTCTTC.

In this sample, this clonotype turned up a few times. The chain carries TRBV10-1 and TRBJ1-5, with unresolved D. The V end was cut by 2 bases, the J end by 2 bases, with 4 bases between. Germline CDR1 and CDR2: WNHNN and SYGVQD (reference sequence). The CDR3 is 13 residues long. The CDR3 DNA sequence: TGCGCCAGCAGTGAGAAGGGCAATCAGCCCCAGCATTTT. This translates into CASSEKGNQPQHF.

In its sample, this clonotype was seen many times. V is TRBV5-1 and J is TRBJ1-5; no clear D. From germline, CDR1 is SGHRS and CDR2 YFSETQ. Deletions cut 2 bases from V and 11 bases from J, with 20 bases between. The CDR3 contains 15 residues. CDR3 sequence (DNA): TGCGCCAGCAGCTTTACACCTCAACCGACGGAATCCCAGCATTTT. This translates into CASSFTPQPTESQHF. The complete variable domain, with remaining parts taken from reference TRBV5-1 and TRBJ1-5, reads KAGVTQTPRYLIKTRGQQVTLSCSPISGHRSVSWYQQTPGQGLQFLFEYFSETQRNKGNFPGRFSGRQFSNSRSEMNVSTLELGDSALYLCASSFTPQPTESQHFGDGTRLSIL.